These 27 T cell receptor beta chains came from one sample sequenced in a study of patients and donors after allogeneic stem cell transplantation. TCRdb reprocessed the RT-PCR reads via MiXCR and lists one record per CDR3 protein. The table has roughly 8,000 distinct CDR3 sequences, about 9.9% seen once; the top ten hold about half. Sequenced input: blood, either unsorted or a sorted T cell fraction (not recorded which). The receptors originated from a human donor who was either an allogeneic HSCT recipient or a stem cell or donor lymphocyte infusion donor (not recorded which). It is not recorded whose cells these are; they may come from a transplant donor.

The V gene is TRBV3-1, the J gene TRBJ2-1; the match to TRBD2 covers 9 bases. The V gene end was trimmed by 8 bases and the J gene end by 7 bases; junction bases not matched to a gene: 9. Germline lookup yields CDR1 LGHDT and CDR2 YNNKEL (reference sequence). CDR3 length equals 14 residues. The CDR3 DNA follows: TGTGCCAGCGCCGGGGTAGCGGGGGTTAATGAGCAGTTCTTC. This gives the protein CASAGVAGVNEQFF.

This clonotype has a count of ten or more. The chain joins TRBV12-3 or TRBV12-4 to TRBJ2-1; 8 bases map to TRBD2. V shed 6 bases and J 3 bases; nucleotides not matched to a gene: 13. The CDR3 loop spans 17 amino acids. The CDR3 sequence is CASSIPRGAGGYNEQFF. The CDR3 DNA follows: TGTGCCAGCAGCATTCCCCGGGGTGCGGGGGGCTACAATGAGCAGTTCTTC.

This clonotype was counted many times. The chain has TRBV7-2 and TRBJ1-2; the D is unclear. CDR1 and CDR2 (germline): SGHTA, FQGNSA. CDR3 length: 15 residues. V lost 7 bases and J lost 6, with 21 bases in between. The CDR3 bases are TGTGCCAGCACCAATAACGGACGATTAGTAAATGGCTACACCTTC. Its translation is CASTNNGRLVNGYTF.

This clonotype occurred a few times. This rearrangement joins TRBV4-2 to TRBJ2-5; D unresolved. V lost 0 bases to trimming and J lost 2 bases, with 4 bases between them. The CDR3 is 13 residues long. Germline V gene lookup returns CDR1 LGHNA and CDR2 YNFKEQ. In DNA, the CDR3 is TGTGCCAGCAGCCAAGAGGGTCAAGAGACCCAGTACTTC. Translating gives CASSQEGQETQYF.

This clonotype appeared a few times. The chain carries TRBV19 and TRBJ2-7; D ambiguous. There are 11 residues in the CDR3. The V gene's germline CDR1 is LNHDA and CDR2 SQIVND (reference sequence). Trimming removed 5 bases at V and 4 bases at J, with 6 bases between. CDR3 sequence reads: CASSHRYEQYF. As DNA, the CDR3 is TGTGCCAGTAGTCACCGGTACGAGCAGTACTTC.

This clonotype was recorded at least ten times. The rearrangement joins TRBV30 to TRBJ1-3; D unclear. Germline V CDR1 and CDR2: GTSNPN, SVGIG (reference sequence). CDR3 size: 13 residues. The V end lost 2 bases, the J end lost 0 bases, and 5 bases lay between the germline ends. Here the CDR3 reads CAWSPISGNTIYF. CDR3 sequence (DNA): TGTGCCTGGAGTCCAATCTCTGGAAACACCATATATTTT.

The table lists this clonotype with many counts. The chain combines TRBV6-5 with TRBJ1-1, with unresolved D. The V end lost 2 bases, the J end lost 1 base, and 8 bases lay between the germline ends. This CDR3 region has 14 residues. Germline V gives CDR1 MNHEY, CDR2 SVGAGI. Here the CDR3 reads CASSYGRRNTEAFF. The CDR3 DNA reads TGTGCCAGCAGTTACGGGAGGAGGAACACTGAAGCTTTCTTT.

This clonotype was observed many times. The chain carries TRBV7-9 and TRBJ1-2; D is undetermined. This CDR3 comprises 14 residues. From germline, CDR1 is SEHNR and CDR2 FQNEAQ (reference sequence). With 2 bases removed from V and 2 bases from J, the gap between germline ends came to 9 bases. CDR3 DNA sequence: TGTGCCAGCAGCTTATTAGGCCAGAACTATGGCTACACCTTC. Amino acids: CASSLLGQNYGYTF.

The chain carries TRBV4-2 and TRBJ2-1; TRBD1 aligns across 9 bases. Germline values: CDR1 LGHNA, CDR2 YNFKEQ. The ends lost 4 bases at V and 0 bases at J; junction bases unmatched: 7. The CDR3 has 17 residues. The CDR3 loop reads CASSLTGTGNSYNEQFF. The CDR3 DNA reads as TGTGCCAGCAGCCTTACGGGGACAGGGAACTCCTACAATGAGCAGTTCTTC.

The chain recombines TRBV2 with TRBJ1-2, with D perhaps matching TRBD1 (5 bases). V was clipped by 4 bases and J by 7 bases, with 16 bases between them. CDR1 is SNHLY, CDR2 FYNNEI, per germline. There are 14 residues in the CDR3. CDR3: CASSVREARAGYTF. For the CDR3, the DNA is TGTGCCAGCAGTGTTAGGGAAGCCAGGGCTGGCTACACCTTC.

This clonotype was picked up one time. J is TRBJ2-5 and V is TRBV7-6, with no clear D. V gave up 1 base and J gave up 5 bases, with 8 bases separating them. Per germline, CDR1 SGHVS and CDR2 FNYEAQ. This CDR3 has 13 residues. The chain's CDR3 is CASSLGLVETQYF. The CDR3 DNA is TGTGCCAGCAGCTTAGGTCTCGTTGAGACCCAGTACTTC.

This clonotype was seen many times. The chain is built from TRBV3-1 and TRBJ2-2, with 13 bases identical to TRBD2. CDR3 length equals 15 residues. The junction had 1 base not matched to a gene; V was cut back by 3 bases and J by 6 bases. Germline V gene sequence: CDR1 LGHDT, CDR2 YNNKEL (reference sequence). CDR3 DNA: TGTGCCAGCAGCCATGGGACTAGCGGGGCCGGGGAGCTGTTTTTT. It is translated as CASSHGTSGAGELFF.

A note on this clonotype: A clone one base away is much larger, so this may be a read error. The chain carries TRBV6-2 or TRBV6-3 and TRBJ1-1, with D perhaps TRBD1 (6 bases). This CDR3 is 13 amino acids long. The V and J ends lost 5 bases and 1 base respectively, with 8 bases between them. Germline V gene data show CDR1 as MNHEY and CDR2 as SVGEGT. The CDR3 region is CASSPGQNTEAFF. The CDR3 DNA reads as TGTGCCAGCAGTCCGGGACAGAACACTGAAGCTTTCTTT.

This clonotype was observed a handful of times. The CDR3 bases are TGTGCCATCAGTGAAATAAACGCGAGGGGCTACGAGCAGTACTTC. This codes for CAISEINARGYEQYF. The chain joins TRBV10-3 to TRBJ2-7, with D perhaps given as TRBD1 or TRBD2 (5 bases each). V was clipped by 3 bases and J by 3 bases, with 15 bases between them. Looked up from germline, CDR1 is ENHRY and CDR2 is SYGVKD. This CDR3 comprises 15 residues.

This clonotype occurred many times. Here the CDR3 DNA reads TGTGCCAGCAGCTTGGACAGACTACGGACTAGCGGCACAGATACGCAGTATTTT. Translating gives CASSLDRLRTSGTDTQYF. The chain uses TRBV5-4 and TRBJ2-3; 9 bases match TRBD2. The V and J ends lost 0 bases and 1 base, in that order; junction bases with no gene match: 9. The CDR3 has 18 amino acids. Germline CDR1 SGHNT, CDR2 YYREEE (reference sequence).

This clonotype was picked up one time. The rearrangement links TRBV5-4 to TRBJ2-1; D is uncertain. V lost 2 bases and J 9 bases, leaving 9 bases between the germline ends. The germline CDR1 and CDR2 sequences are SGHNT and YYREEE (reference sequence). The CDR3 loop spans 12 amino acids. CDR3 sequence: CASSFKGGEQFF. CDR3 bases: TGTGCCAGCAGCTTTAAAGGTGGTGAGCAGTTCTTC. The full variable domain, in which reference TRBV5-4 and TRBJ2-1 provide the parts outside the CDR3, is ETGVTQSPTHLIKTRGQQVTLRCSSQSGHNTVSWYQQALGQGPQFIFQYYREEENGRGNFPPRFSGLQFPNYSSELNVNALELDDSALYLCASSFKGGEQFFGPGTRLTVL.

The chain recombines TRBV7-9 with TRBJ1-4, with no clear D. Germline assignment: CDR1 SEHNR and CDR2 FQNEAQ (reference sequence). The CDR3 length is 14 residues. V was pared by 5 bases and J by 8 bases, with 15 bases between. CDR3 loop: CASSRAEGPEKLFF. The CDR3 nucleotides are TGTGCCAGCAGCCGAGCGGAGGGTCCGGAAAAACTGTTTTTT.

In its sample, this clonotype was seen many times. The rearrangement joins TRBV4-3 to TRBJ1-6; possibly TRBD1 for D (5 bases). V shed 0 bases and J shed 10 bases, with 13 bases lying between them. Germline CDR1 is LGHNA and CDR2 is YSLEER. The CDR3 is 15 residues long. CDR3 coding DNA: TGCGCCAGCAGCCAAGACGAGCGGGGGAGGTCACCCCTCCACTTT. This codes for CASSQDERGRSPLHF.

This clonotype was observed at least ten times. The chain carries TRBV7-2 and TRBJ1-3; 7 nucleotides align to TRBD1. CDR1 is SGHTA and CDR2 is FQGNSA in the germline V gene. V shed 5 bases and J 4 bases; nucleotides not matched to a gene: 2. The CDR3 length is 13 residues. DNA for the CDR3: TGTGCCAGCAGCCTGGGACAGGGAAACACCATATATTTT. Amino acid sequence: CASSLGQGNTIYF. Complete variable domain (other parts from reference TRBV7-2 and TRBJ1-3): GAGVSQSPSNKVTEKGKDVELRCDPISGHTALYWYRQSLGQGLEFLIYFQGNSAPDKSGLPSDRFSAERTGGSVSTLTIQRTQQEDSAVYLCASSLGQGNTIYFGEGSWLTVV.

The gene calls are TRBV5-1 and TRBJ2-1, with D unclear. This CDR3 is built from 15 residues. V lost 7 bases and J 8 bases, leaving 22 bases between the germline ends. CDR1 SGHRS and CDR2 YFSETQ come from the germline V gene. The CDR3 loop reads CASLRDPTKRDEQFF. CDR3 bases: TGCGCCAGCCTACGCGACCCAACCAAGCGCGATGAGCAGTTCTTC.

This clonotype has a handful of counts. CDR3 residues: CSVDRGQDKTQYF. CDR3 nucleotide sequence: TGCAGCGTCGACAGGGGACAAGATAAGACCCAGTACTTC. The chain combines TRBV29-1 with TRBJ2-5, with TRBD1 identical over 8 bases. V dropped 6 bases and J dropped 6; count of bases not matched to a gene: 9. The CDR3 has 13 residues. The germline V gene encodes CDR1 SQVTM and CDR2 ANQGSEA.

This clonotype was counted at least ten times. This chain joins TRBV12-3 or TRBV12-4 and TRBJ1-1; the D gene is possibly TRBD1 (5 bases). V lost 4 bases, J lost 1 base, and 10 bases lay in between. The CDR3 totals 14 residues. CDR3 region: CASSYQGENTEAFF. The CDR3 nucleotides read TGTGCCAGCAGTTATCAAGGGGAGAACACTGAAGCTTTCTTT.

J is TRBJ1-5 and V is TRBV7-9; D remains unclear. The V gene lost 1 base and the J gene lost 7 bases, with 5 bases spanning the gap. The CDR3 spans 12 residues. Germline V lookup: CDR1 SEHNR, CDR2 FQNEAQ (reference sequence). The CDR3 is CASSLELQPQHF. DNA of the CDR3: TGTGCCAGCAGCTTAGAATTGCAGCCCCAGCATTTT.

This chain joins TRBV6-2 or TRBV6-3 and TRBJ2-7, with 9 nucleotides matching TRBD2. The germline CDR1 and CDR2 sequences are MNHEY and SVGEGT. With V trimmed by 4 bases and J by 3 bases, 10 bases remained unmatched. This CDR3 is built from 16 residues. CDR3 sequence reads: CASSFSGGRRIYEQYF. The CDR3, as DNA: TGTGCCAGCAGTTTTAGCGGGGGACGCCGTATCTACGAGCAGTACTTC.

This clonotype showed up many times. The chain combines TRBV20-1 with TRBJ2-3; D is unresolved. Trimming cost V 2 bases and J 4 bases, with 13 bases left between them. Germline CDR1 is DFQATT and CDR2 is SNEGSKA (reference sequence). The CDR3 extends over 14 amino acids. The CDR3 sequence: CSARRLDGSDTQYF. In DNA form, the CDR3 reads TGCAGTGCTAGACGACTGGATGGCTCAGATACGCAGTATTTT.

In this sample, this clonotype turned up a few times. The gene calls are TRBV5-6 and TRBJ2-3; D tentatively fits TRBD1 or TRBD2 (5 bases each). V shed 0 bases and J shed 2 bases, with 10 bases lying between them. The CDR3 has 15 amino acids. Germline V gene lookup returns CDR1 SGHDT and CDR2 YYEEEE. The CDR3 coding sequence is TGTGCCAGCAGCTTGGGAGGGGTAGTCACAGATACGCAGTATTTT. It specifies CASSLGGVVTDTQYF.

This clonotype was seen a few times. The CDR3 loop reads CSASRTSGGTDTQYF. Here the CDR3 DNA reads TGCAGTGCTTCCCGGACTAGCGGAGGCACAGATACGCAGTATTTT. This chain links TRBV20-1 with TRBJ2-3; 10 bases are shared with TRBD2. This CDR3 contains 15 residues. V was clipped by 5 bases and J by 1 base; unmatched bases: 6. Per the germline V gene, CDR1 is DFQATT and CDR2 is SNEGSKA (reference sequence).